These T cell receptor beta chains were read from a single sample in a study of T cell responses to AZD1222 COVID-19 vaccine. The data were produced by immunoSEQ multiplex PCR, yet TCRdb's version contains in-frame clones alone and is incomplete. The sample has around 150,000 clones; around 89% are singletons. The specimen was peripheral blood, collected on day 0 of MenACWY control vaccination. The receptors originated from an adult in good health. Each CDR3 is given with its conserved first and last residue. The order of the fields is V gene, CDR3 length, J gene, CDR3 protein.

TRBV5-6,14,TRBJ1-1,CASSRLLQGTEAFF
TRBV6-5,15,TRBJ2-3,CASGRGSGGTDTQYF
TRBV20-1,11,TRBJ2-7,CSAAPGFEQYF
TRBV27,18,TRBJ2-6,CASSTLPGPWTGANVLTF
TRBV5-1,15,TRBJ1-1,CASSLADRTNTEAFF
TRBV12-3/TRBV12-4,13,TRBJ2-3,CASRRGLAWAQYF
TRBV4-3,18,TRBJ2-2,CASSQDPPGQGGTGELFF
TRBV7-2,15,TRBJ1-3,CASSFGRSSGNTIYF
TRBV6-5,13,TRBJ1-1,CASSSWMDTEAFF
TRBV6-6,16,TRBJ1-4,CASSPLTYTTNEKLFF
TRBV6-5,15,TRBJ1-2,CATFSAGEVDYGYTF
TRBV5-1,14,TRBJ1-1,CASSLGPMNTEAFF
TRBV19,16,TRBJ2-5,CASSPLGAGEGETQYF
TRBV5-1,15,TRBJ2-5,CASSPGLGPVETQYF
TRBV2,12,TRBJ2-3,CASSVRGIVPYF
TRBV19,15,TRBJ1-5,CASSIRTYSNQPQHF
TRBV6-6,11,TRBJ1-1,CASSYQEVAFF
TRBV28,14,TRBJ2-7,CASSPSGTLLEQYF
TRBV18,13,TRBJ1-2,CASSPGTGYGYTF
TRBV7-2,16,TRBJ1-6,CASSLRGQGSNSPLHF
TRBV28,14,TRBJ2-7,CASSLSGRAHEQYF
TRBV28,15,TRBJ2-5,CASSSPIAGVETQYF
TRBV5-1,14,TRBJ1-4,CASSSRGTNEKLFF
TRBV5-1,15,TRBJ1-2,CASSPAGGLDYGYTF
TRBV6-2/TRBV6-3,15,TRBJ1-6,CASSPGDSVNSPLHF
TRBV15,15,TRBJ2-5,CATSLGLAGGETQYF
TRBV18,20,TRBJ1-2,CASSSKGPGSLSALNYGYTF
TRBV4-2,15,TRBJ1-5,CASSQGVGSNQPQHF